This TCR beta chain appears in the sequencing data of a study of T cell responses to AZD1222 COVID-19 vaccine. Broader study findings: Across the whole spike, CD4 TCRs peaked at regions 160-218 and 743-854. Sampling that yielded the repertoires occurred only after the peak T cell response.

CDR3 size: 13 residues. The germline V gene has CDR1 SGHKS and CDR2 YYEKEE (reference sequence). V lost 5 bases and J 5 bases, leaving 11 bases between the germline ends. Sequencing used immunoSEQ multiplex PCR; TCRdb keeps in-frame clones, though not all of them. The sample has fewer than 120,000 clones, roughly 89% seen once; the top ten hold 2% to 2.5%. Notes on this clone: The antigen remains unidentified.

Sequences were derived from peripheral blood, sampled 28 days after the second AZD1222 dose. This chain connects TRBV5-5 to TRBJ1-5; D unresolved. The TCR sequence derives from an adult who received the AZD1222 COVID-19 vaccine. CDR3 sequence reads: CASSQSVDQPQHF. In nucleotides, the CDR3 is TGTGCCAGCAGTCAGTCAGTCGATCAGCCCCAGCATTTT. The entire variable domain, with the rest obtained from reference TRBV5-5 and TRBJ1-5, is as follows: DAGVTQSPTHLIKTRGQQVTLRCSPISGHKSVSWYQQVLGQGPQFIFQYYEKEERGRGNFPDRFSARQFPNYSSELNVNALLLGDSALYLCASSQSVDQPQHFGDGTRLSIL.